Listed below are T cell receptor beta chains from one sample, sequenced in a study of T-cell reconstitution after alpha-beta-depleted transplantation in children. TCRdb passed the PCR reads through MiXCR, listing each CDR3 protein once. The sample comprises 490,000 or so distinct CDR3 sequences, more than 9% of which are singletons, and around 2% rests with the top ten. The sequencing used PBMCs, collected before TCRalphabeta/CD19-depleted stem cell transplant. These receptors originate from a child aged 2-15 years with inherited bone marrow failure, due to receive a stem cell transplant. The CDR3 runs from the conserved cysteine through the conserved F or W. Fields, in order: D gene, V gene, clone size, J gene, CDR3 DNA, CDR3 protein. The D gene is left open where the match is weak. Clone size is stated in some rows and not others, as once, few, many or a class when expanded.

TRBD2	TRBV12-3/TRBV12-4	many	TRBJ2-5	TGTGCCAGCAGTCATCAGCGGGGCTCGGGAGAGACCCAGTACTTC	CASSHQRGSGETQYF
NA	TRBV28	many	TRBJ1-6	TGTGCCAGCAGTCCCCCAGGGACCCTCCACTTT	CASSPPGTLHF
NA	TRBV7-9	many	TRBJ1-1	TGTGCCAGCAGACCGCAGGACGGTATCGTAGCTTTCTTT	CASRPQDGIVAFF
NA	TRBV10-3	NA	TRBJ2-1	TGTGCCATGGCCCCCCCGGGACTGTTCTACAATGAGCAGTTCTTC	CAMAPPGLFYNEQFF
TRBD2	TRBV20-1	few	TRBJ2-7	TGCAGTGCTAGTTACGTACTAGCGGGAGCCCGCGAGCAGTACTTC	CSASYVLAGAREQYF
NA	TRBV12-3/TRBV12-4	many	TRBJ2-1	TGTGCCAGCAGTTTGACTAGTAAGCAGTTCTTC	CASSLTSKQFF
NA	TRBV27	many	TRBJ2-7	TGTGCCAGCAGTTTATCACAGGACAGCCTGTGGCAGTACTTC	CASSLSQDSLWQYF
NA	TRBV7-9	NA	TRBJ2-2	TGTGCCACCCACGGGACTGCCAGTGCCACCGGGGAGCTGTTTTTT	CATHGTASATGELFF
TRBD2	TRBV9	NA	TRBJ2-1	TGTGCCAGCAGCGTAGCCGGGGGGGTTAATGAGCAGTTCTTC	CASSVAGGVNEQFF
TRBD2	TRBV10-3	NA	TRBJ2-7	TGTGCCATCATCGCCGGGGCGGGAGGGATCGGCGAGCAGTACTTC	CAIIAGAGGIGEQYF
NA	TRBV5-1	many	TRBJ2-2	TGCGCCAGCAGCCCCCGGGGCTACCCGAACACCGGGGAGCTGTTTTTT	CASSPRGYPNTGELFF
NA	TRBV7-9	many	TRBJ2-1	TGTGCCAGCAGCTTATTAACGGCTCCGTACAATGAGCAGTTCTTC	CASSLLTAPYNEQFF
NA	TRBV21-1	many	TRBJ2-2	TGTGCCAGCAGCAAAGGCGGTTCACAGCTATCGAACACCGGGGAGCTGTTTTTT	CASSKGGSQLSNTGELFF
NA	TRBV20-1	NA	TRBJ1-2	TGCAGTGCTAGCCGGGAATTCGGGGGCTACACCTTC	CSASREFGGYTF
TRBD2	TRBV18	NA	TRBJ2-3	TGTGCCAGCTCACCAGGTCTTAGCGGGAAGACAGATACGCAGTATTTT	CASSPGLSGKTDTQYF
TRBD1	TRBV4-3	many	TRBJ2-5	TGCGCCAGCAGCCAAGAGACAGGGGGCCAAGGGACCCAGTACTTC	CASSQETGGQGTQYF
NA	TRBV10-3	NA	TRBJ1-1	TGTGCCATCAGTGAAAGACGGAACACTGAAGCTTTCTTT	CAISERRNTEAFF
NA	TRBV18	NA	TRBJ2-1	TGTGCCAGCTCCCCTGGGGGACTGGACTACAATGAGCAGTTCTTC	CASSPGGLDYNEQFF
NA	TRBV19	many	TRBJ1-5	TGTGCCAGTAGTGATGGGCTAAGGGTCGGAGTTAATCAGCCCCAGCATTTT	CASSDGLRVGVNQPQHF
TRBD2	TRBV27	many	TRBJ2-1	TGTGCCAGCAGTTCCGCGTCGGGACTACCCTACAATGAGCAGTTCTTC	CASSSASGLPYNEQFF
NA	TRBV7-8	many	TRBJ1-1	TGTGCCAGCAGCTTAGAGGGTCATCCGGACACTGAAGCTTTCTTT	CASSLEGHPDTEAFF
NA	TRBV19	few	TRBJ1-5	TGTGCCAGTAGTATCCCGGGACACCCTCAGCCCCAGCATTTT	CASSIPGHPQPQHF
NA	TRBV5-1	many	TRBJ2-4	TGCGCCAGCAGCTTGGGGGTACGCGAAAACATTCAGTACTTC	CASSLGVRENIQYF
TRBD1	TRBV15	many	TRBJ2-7	TGTGCCACCAGCAGGCGACAGGGATACGAGCAGTACTTC	CATSRRQGYEQYF
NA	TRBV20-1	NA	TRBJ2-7	TGCAGTGCTAGGGACTTGTCCTACGAGCAGTACTTC	CSARDLSYEQYF
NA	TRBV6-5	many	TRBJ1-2	TGTGCCAGCAGTTACATTGCAGGGTACTATGGCTACACCTTC	CASSYIAGYYGYTF
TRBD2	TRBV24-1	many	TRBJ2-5	TGTGCCACCAGTGATCCCCGACTAGCGGGACAAGAGACCCAGTACTTC	CATSDPRLAGQETQYF
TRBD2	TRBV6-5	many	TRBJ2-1	TGTGCCAGCAGTTACCCGACTAGCGGGGGTGAGCAGTTCTTC	CASSYPTSGGEQFF
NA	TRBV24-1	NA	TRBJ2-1	TGTGCCACCAGTGGAGGACACGATGAGCAGTTCTTC	CATSGGHDEQFF
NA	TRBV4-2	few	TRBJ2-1	TGTGCCAGCAGGTCCGGAGACGAATCCTACAATGAGCAGTTCTTC	CASRSGDESYNEQFF
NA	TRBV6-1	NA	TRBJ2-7	TGTGCCAGCAGTGAAACTCAACGGAGGGGGCAGTACTTC	CASSETQRRGQYF
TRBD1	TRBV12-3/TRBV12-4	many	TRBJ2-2	TGTGCCAGCAGCGAAGGACAGGGGGCCACCGGGGAGCTGTTTTTT	CASSEGQGATGELFF
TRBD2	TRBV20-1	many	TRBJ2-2	TGCAGTGCGTATAGACTAGCGGGAGACACCGGGGAGCTGTTTTTT	CSAYRLAGDTGELFF
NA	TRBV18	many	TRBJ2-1	TGTGCCAGCTCACCAACGGATGGTGAGCAGTTCTTC	CASSPTDGEQFF
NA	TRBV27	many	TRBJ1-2	TGTGCCAGCAGCTTAAGCAGGAACTATGGCTACACCTTC	CASSLSRNYGYTF
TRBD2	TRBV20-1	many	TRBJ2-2	TGCAGTGCTAGAGAGCTGGGACTAGCCTTCACCGGGGAGCTGTTTTTT	CSARELGLAFTGELFF
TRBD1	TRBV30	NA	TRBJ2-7	TGTGCCTGGGACGACAAGGACAGGAACTCCTACGAGCAGTACTTC	CAWDDKDRNSYEQYF
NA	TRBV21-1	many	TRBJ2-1	TGTGCCAGCAGCAAAGGCCCCCGACAGGGTAGCTCCTACAATGAGCAGTTCTTC	CASSKGPRQGSSYNEQFF
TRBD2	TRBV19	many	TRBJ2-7	TGTGCCAGTAGTCAAGGTAGCGGGACCCTCTACGAGCAGTACTTC	CASSQGSGTLYEQYF
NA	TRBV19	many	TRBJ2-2	TGTGCCAGTAGTATCAACGGCCCCACCGGGGAGCTGTTTTTT	CASSINGPTGELFF
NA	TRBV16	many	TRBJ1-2	TGTGCCAGCAGCTACGACAACTATGGCTACACCTTC	CASSYDNYGYTF
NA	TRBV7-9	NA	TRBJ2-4	TGTGCCAGCAGCGACCCGAAGGGGGGAGGAGACATTCAGTACTTC	CASSDPKGGGDIQYF
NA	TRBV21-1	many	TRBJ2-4	TGTGCCAGCAGCAAAGAGTGTATCCGGATGATCGAAAACATTCAGTACTTC	CASSKECIRMIENIQYF
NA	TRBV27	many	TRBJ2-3	TGTGCCAGCAGTTTATGGGGAGATACGCAGTATTTT	CASSLWGDTQYF
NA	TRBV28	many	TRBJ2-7	TGTGCCAGCAGTTTAGTTCCGGGGCAAATGATCTACGAGCAGTACTTC	CASSLVPGQMIYEQYF
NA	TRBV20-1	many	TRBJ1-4	TGCAGTGCTACCGACCCAACTAATGAAAAACTGTTTTTT	CSATDPTNEKLFF
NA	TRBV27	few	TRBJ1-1	TGTGCCAGCAGTCCCGACGGGTACAACACTGAAGCTTTCTTT	CASSPDGYNTEAFF
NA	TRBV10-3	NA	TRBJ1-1	TGTGCCATCAGTGAGTCTTGGGAGGGGAACACTGAAGCTTTCTTT	CAISESWEGNTEAFF
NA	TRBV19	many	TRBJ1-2	TGTGCCAGTAGTATAGATTGGACAGCGCCGAACTATGGCTACACCTTC	CASSIDWTAPNYGYTF
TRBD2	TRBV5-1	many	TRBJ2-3	TGCGCCAGCAGCTTGGTCCTAGCGGCCAACACAGATACGCAGTATTTT	CASSLVLAANTDTQYF
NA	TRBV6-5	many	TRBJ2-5	TGTGCCAGCTGGGGGGCGGAGACCCAGTACTTC	CASWGAETQYF
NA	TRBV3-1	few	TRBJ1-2	TGTGCCAGCAGCCAATCGTTCAGACATGGCTACACCTTC	CASSQSFRHGYTF
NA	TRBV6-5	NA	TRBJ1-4	TGTGCCAGCAGTACTGGCTCGGGATACGAAGAAAAACTGTTTTTT	CASSTGSGYEEKLFF
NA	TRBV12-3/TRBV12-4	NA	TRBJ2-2	TGTGCCAGCAGTTTTTGGGGGAGACGCACCGGGGAGCTGTTTTTT	CASSFWGRRTGELFF